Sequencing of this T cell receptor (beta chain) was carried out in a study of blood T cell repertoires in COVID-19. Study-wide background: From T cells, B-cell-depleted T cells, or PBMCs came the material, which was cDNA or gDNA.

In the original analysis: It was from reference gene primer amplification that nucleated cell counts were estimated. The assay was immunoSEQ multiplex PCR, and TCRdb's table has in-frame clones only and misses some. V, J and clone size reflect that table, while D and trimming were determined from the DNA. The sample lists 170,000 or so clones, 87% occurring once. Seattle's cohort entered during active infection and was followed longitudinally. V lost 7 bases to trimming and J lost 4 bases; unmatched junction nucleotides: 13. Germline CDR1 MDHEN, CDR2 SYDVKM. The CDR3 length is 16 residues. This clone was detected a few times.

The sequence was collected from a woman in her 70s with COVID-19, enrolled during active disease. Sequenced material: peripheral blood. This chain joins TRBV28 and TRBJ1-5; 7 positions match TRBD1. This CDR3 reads CASTLGQSISNQPQHF. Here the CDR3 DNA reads TGTGCCAGCACTCTGGGACAGTCGATCTCTAATCAGCCCCAGCATTTT.